This section outlines one T cell receptor beta chain sequence together with its context. Its specificity is unknown. CD8 cells classed as naive were CD45RO-negative and positively selected for CCR7, excluding terminally differentiated effector memory CD45RA+ cells. This entry comes from a study of shared clonotypes between healthy human individuals. Study conclusions and caveats: Four donors held about 5% of naive CD4 clonotypes in common.

The length of the CDR3 is 15 residues. The germline V gene encodes CDR1 SGDLS and CDR2 YYNGEE. Trimming took off 0 bases at V and 5 bases at J, with 12 bases between the two ends. TCRdb's table, derived via immunoSEQ multiplex PCR, lists solely in-frame clones and lacks some. This sample carries approximately 2,200,000 clones, about 92% of them seen once, and the ten largest clones take about 1.5%. This receptor was taken from a man younger than 30 in good health. Some clones in this sample may be carry-over from other donors' samples. Material for sequencing was naive CD8+ T cells from PBMCs. The rearrangement links TRBV9 to TRBJ1-5; D not certain. CDR3 loop: CASSVGGSRHQPQHF. In DNA form, the CDR3 reads TGTGCCAGCAGCGTAGGAGGCAGCAGACATCAGCCCCAGCATTTT.